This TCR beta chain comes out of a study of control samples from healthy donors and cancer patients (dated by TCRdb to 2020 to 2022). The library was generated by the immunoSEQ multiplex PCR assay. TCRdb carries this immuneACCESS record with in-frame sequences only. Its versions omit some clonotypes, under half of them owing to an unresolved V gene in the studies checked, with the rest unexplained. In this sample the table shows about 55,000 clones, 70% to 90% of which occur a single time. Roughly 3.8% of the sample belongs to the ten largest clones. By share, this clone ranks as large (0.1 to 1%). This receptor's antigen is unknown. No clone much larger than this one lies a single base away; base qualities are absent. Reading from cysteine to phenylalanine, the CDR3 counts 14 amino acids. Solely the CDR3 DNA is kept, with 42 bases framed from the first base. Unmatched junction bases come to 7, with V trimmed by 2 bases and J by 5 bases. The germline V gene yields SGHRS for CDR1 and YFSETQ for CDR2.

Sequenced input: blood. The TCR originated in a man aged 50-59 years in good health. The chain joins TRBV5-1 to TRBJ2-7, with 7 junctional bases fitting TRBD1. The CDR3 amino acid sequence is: CASSFGQGVHEQYF. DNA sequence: TGCGCCAGCAGCTTTGGGCAGGGGGTCCACGAGCAGTACTTC.